The source of this T cell receptor beta chain is a study of beta chain features in type 1 diabetes. Study results and caveats: Shorter TCRB CDR3s, moderately but significantly so, were found in Type 1 diabetes patients in all four CD4+ subsets.

The investigators reverse transcribed all of the isolated RNA, so they sequenced expressed TCRB transcripts. The assay was immunoSEQ multiplex PCR, and TCRdb's table has in-frame clones only and misses some. The sample shows hundreds of thousands of clones, 14% of them seen only once. The length of the CDR3 is 16 residues. Germline trimming cut 4 bases from V and 6 bases from J; bases unmatched to any gene: 5. From germline, CDR1 is MGHRA and CDR2 YSYEKL. In its sample, this clone was seen a few times. Its antigen remains unidentified. Per donor, one heparinised blood draw averaged about 100 mL. Input material: central memory CD4+ T cells from blood. The rearrangement links TRBV4-1 to TRBJ2-2; 13 positions agree with TRBD2. The receptor was derived from a young man in good health. CDR3 in DNA: TGCGCCAGCAGCCTCGGGACTAGCGGGACCCCCGGGGAGCTGTTTTTT. It codes for CASSLGTSGTPGELFF.